This TCR beta chain was captured in a study of T cells after yellow fever vaccination. For the study at large: Markers CD3, CD45RA, CCR7 and CD95 served to sort the EM, EMRA, CM and Tscm memory subsets. Regarding the study as a whole: Overall, a small share of clonotypes was seen in both CD4 and CD8 compartments. Sorted memory subsets showed almost no vaccine-responding clonotypes on day 0. Detected again after the booster were most primary-vaccination clones, at about 96% CD4 and nearly 90% CD8.

TCRdb redid the calling of the 5' RACE reads with MiXCR, one entry per CDR3 protein. Seen here are tens of thousands of distinct CDR3 sequences, around 6.1% observed once, and the top ten hold 25% to 40%. This clonotype came up a few times. V was shortened by 3 bases and J by 0 bases, with 8 bases between the two germline ends. Germline assignment: CDR1 MNHEY and CDR2 SMNVEV (reference sequence). The CDR3 extends over 15 amino acids. The receptor was derived from a man aged 18 to 30 who received the YFV17D yellow fever vaccine. The sample here was PBMCs, either bulk or a sorted T-cell subset (CD4+, CD8+, memory, or dextramer-sorted; not recorded which), taken on the day of the yellow fever booster vaccination. This chain joins TRBV27 and TRBJ2-2; a possible D gene is TRBD2 (5 bases). The CDR3 DNA reads as TGTGCCAGCAGTTTTTCGGGATCGAACACCGGGGAGCTGTTTTTT. Its translation is CASSFSGSNTGELFF.